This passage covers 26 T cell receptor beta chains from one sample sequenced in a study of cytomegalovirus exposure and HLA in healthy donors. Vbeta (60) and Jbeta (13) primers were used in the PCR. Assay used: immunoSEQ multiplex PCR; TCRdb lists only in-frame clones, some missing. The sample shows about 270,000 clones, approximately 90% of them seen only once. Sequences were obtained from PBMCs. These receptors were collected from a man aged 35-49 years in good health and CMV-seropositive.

CDR3 loop: CSVEDPNSYNEQFF. The DNA of the CDR3 is TGCAGCGTTGAAGATCCTAACAGCTACAATGAGCAGTTCTTC. The genes are TRBV29-1 and TRBJ2-1; D gene ambiguous. Germline V gene sequence: CDR1 SQVTM, CDR2 ANQGSEA. V dropped 0 bases and J dropped 3 bases, with 9 bases sitting between them. CDR3 length equals 14 residues.

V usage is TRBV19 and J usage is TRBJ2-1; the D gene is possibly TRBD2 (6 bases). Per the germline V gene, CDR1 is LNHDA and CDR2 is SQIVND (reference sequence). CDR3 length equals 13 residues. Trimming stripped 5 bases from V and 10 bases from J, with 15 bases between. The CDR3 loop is CASSRGVLPEQFF. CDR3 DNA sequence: TGTGCCAGTAGTCGCGGGGTTCTCCCAGAGCAGTTCTTC. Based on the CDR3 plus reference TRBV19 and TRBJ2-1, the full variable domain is DGGITQSPKYLFRKEGQNVTLSCEQNLNHDAMYWYRQDPGQGLRLIYYSQIVNDFQKGDIAEGYSVSREKKESFPLTVTSAQKNPTAFYLCASSRGVLPEQFFGPGTRLTVL.

CDR3 DNA: TGTGCCAGCAGCCGGATGGGACAAATGAGTGGCTACACCTTC. This gives the protein CASSRMGQMSGYTF. The rearrangement links TRBV7-9 to TRBJ1-2; tentatively, D is TRBD1 (6 bases). With 5 bases removed from V and 7 bases from J, the gap between germline ends came to 17 bases. In germline, CDR1 is SEHNR, CDR2 FQNEAQ (reference sequence). The CDR3 loop spans 14 amino acids.

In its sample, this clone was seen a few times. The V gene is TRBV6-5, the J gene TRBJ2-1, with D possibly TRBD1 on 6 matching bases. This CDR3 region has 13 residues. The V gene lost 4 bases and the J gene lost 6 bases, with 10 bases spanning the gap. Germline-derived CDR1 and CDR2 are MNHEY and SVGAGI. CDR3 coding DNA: TGTGCCAGCAGTTTTACAGGGTTCAATGAGCAGTTCTTC. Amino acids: CASSFTGFNEQFF.

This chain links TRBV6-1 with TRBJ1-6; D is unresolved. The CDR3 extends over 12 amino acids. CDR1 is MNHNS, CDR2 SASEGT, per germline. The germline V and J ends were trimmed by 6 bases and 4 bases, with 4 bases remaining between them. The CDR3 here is CASRTYNSPLHF. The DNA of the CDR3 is TGTGCCAGCAGAACTTATAATTCACCCCTCCACTTT.

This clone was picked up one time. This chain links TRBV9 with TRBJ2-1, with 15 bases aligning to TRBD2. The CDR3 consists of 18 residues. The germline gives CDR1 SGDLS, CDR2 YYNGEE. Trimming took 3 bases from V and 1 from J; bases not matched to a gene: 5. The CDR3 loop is CASSDGLAGGLSYNEQFF. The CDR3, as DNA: TGTGCCAGCAGCGACGGACTAGCGGGAGGGCTATCCTACAATGAGCAGTTCTTC.

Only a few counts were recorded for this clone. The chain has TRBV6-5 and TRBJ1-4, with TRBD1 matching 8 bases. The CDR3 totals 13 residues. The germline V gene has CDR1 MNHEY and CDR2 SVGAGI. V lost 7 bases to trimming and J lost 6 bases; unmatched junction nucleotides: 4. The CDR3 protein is CASKAGGDEKLFF. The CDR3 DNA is TGTGCCAGCAAGGCAGGGGGCGATGAAAAACTGTTTTTT.

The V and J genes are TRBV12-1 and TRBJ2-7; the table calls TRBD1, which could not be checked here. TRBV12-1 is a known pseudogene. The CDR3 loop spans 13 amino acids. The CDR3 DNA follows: TGTGCCAGCAGCTTAACAGAGAACTACGAGCAGTACTTC. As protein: CASSLTENYEQYF.

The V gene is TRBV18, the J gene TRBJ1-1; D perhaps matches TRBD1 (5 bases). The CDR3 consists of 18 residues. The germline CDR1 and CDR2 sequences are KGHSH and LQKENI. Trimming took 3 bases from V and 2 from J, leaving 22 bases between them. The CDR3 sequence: CASSPKSLERTTNTEAFF. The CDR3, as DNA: TGTGCCAGCTCACCTAAATCCCTCGAGAGGACAACTAACACTGAAGCTTTCTTT.

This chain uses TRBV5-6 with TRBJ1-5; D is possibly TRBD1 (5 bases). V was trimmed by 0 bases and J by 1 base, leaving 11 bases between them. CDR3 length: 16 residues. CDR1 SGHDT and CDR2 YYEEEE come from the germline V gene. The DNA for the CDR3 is TGTGCCAGCAGCTTGGGGCGACAGTCGAGCAATCAGCCCCAGCATTTT. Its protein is CASSLGRQSSNQPQHF.

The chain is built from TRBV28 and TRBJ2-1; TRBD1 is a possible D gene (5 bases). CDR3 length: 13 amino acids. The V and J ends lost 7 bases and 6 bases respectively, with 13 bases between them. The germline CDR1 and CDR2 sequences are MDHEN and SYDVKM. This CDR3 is CASKQVGFNEQFF. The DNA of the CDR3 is TGTGCCAGCAAACAGGTCGGATTCAATGAGCAGTTCTTC.

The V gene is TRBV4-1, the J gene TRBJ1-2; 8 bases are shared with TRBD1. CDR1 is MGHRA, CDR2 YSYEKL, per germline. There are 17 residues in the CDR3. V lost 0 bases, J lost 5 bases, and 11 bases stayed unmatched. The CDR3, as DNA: TGCGCCAGCAGCCAAGATCGCAGGGGGCTGGACAGGTATGGCTACACCTTC. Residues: CASSQDRRGLDRYGYTF.

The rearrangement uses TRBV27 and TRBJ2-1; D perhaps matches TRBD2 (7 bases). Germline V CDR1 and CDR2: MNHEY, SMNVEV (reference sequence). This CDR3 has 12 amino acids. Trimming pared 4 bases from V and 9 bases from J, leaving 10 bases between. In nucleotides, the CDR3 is TGTGCCAGCAGTTGGGGGGGGCGTGAGCAGTTCTTC. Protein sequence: CASSWGGREQFF.

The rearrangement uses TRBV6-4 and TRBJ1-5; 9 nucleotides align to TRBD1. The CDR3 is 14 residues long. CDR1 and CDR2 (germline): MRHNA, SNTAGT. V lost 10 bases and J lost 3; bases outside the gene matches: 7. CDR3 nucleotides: TGTGCCACAAGGGACAGGGATCCCAATCAGCCCCAGCATTTT. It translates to CATRDRDPNQPQHF.

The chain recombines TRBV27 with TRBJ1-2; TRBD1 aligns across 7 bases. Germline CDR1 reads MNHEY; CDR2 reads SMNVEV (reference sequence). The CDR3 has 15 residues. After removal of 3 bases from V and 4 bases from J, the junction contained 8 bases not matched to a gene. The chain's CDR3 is CASSFGDRASYGYTF. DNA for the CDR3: TGTGCCAGCAGTTTTGGAGACAGGGCTAGCTATGGCTACACCTTC.

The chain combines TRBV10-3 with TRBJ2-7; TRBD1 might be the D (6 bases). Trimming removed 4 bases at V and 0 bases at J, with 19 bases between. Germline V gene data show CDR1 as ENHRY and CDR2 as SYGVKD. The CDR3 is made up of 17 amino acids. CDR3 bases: TGTGCCATCAGTGCGACCGCAACAGGGATTGCCTCCTACGAGCAGTACTTC. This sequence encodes CAISATATGIASYEQYF.

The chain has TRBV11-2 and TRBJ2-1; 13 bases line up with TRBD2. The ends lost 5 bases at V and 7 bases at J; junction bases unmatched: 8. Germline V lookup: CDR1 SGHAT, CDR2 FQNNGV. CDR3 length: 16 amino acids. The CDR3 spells CASSQTGTSGKNEQFF. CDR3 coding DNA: TGTGCCAGCAGCCAGACCGGGACTAGCGGGAAGAATGAGCAGTTCTTC.

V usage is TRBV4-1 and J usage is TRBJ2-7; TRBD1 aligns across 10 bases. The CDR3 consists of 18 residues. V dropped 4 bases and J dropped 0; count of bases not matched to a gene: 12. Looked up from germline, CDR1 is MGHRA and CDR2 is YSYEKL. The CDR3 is CASSPLGTGDFFSYEQYF. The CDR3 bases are TGCGCCAGCAGCCCCCTAGGGACAGGGGATTTTTTCTCCTACGAGCAGTACTTC.

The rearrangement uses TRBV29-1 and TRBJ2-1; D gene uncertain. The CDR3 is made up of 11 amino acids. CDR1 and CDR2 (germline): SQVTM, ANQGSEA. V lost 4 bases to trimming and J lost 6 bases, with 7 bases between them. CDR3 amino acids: CSVALTNEQFF. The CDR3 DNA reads TGCAGCGTTGCCCTAACCAATGAGCAGTTCTTC.

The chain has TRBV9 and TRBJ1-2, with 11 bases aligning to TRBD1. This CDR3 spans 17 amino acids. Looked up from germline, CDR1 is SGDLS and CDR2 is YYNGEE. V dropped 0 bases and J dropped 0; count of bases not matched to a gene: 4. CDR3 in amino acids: CASSVVDRGPANYGYTF. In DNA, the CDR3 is TGTGCCAGCAGCGTAGTGGACAGGGGGCCTGCTAACTATGGCTACACCTTC. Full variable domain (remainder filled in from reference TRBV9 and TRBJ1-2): DSGVTQTPKHLITATGQRVTLRCSPRSGDLSVYWYQQSLDQGLQFLIQYYNGEERAKGNILERFSAQQFPDLHSELNLSSLELGDSALYFCASSVVDRGPANYGYTFGSGTRLTVV.

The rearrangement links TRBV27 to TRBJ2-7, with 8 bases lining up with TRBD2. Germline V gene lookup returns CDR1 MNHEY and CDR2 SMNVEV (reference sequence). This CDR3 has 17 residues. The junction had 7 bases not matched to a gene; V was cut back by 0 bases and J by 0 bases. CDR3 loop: CASSLSTQGTSSYEQYF. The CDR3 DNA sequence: TGTGCCAGCAGTTTATCAACCCAAGGGACTAGCTCCTACGAGCAGTACTTC.

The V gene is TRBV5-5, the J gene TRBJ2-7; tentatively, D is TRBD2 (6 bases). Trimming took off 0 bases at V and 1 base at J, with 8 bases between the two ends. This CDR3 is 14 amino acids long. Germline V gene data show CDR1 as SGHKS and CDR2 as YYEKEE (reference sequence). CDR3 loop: CASSLEEGSYEQYF. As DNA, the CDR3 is TGTGCCAGCAGCTTGGAGGAGGGGTCCTACGAGCAGTACTTC.

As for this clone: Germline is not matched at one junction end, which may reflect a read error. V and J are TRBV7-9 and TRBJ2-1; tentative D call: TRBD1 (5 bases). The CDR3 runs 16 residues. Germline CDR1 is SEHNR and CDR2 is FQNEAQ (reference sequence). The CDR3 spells CSSSLLQGALYNEQFF. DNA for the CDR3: TGTTCCAGCAGCTTGCTCCAGGGTGCCCTCTACAATGAGCAGTTCTTC.

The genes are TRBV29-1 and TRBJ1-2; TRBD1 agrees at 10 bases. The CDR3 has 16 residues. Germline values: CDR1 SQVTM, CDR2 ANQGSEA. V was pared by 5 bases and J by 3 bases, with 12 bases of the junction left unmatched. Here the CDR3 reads CSVPRTGGFGDYGYTF. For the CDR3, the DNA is TGCAGCGTTCCCCGGACAGGGGGGTTCGGGGACTATGGCTACACCTTC.

CDR3 amino acids: CASSPSTLGAGDGYEQYF. CDR3 nucleotide sequence: TGTGCCAGCAGCCCCTCTACCCTGGGAGCGGGAGACGGTTACGAGCAGTACTTC. V usage is TRBV4-2 and J usage is TRBJ2-7, with 8 bases lining up with TRBD2. CDR3 size: 18 residues. Germline V CDR1 and CDR2: LGHNA, YNFKEQ. Germline trimming cut 4 bases from V and 4 bases from J; bases unmatched to any gene: 18.

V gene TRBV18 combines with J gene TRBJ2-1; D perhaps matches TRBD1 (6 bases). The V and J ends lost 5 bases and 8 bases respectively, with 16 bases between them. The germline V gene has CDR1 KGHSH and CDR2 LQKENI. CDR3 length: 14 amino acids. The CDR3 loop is CASSNRDQPYEQFF. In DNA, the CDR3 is TGTGCCAGCTCAAACAGGGACCAACCATATGAGCAGTTCTTC.